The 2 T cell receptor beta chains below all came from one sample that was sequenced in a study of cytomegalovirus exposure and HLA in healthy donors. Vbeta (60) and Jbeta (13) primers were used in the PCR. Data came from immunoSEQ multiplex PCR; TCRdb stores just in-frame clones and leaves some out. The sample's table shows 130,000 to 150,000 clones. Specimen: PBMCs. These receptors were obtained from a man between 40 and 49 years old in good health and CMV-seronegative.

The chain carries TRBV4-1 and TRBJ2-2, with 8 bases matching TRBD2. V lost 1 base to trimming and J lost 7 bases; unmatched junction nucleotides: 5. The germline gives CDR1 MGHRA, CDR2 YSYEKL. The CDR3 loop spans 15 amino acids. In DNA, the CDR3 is TGCGCCAGCAGCCAAGCGGGGGGGCGTATCGGGGAGCTGTTTTTT. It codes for CASSQAGGRIGELFF.

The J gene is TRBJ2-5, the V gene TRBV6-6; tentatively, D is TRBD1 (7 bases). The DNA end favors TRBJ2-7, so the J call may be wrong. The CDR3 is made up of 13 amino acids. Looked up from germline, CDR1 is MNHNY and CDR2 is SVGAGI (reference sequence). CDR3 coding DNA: TGTGCCAGCACCACAGCCCAGGGGGGCGAGCAGTACTTC. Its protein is CASTTAQGGEQYF.